The clone carrying this T cell receptor beta chain appeared many times. Time point noted: before preoperative PTX-NDP chemotherapy. The CDR3 runs to 15 residues. Germline CDR1 SGHTA, CDR2 FQGNSA. The sample is drawn from a study of esophageal squamous cell carcinoma under preoperative chemotherapy. In TCRdb, the PCR reads were re-called with MiXCR into one record per CDR3 protein. Counted here are roughly 13,000 distinct CDR3 sequences, 45% to 55% occurring once; the ten biggest clones make up roughly 17%. This material was acquired from a patient given preoperative chemotherapy. This chain connects TRBV7-2 to TRBJ2-1, with a weak D call TRBD1 (5 bases). The closer fit of TRBJ2-7 to the DNA end suggests the J call may be wrong. This sequence was found in a human donor with esophageal squamous cell carcinoma. The donor label of this sample is uncertain. The CDR3 here is CASSPLYGAYNEQYF. CDR3 in DNA: TGTGCCAGCAGCCCTTTGTATGGGGCCTACAATGAGCAGTACTTC.